Below are 24 T cell receptor beta chains sequenced from a single sample in a study of blood T cell repertoires in COVID-19. Repertoires were generated with immunoSEQ multiplex PCR, while TCRdb's copy carries only in-frame clones and drops some. The profile shows approximately 190,000 clones, approximately 82% of them singletons. Sequencing was carried out using peripheral blood. The receptors were sampled from a human donor with acute or convalescent COVID-19. The donor label of this sample is uncertain.

The J gene is TRBJ1-5, the V gene TRBV7-2, with D possibly TRBD1 on 6 matching bases. V was shortened by 5 bases and J by 3 bases, with 8 bases between the two germline ends. The V gene's germline CDR1 is SGHTA and CDR2 FQGNSA. CDR3 length equals 13 residues. CDR3 in amino acids: CASSRTVNQPQHF. The CDR3 nucleotides read TGTGCCAGCAGCAGGACAGTCAATCAGCCCCAGCATTTT.

The chain is built from TRBV5-1 and TRBJ2-1; D possibly corresponds to TRBD2 (6 bases). V lost 0 bases, J lost 4 bases, and 11 bases lay in between. Germline CDR1 is SGHRS and CDR2 is YFSETQ. The CDR3 totals 15 residues. The CDR3 region has the DNA TGCGCCAGCAGCTTGGCCGATAGCGGATACAATGAGCAGTTCTTC. Amino acids: CASSLADSGYNEQFF.

This clone was seen more than once but under ten times. The chain combines TRBV5-1 with TRBJ2-2, with a tentative D call TRBD2 (7 bases). This CDR3 contains 16 residues. Trimming stripped 1 base from V and 4 bases from J, with 14 bases between. From germline, CDR1 is SGHRS and CDR2 YFSETQ. The chain's CDR3 is CASSLQGRGGTGELFF. As DNA, the CDR3 is TGCGCCAGCAGCTTGCAGGGGCGCGGGGGCACCGGGGAGCTGTTTTTT.

The chain couples TRBV6-4 to TRBJ2-2, with 13 bases aligning to TRBD2. The CDR3 loop spans 17 amino acids. Germline V gene data show CDR1 as MRHNA and CDR2 as SNTAGT. J gave up 1 base and V 5 bases, and 4 bases lay outside the gene matches. The CDR3 protein is CASSSGLAGVNTGELFF. The CDR3 nucleotides are TGTGCCAGCAGTTCCGGACTAGCGGGGGTGAACACCGGGGAGCTGTTTTTT.

This clone came up a few times. V and J are TRBV7-8 and TRBJ1-1; D remains ambiguous. V dropped 5 bases and J dropped 0 bases, with 10 bases sitting between them. Germline V gene data show CDR1 as SGHVS and CDR2 as FQNEAQ. The CDR3 runs 14 residues. CDR3 sequence (DNA): TGTGCCAGCAGCCTGACACCCATGAACACTGAAGCTTTCTTT. This sequence encodes CASSLTPMNTEAFF.

The CDR3 nucleotides read TGTGCCAGCAGCTCGGGGACAGCGAAGTATGAAAAACTGTTTTTT. This sequence encodes CASSSGTAKYEKLFF. The chain recombines TRBV14 with TRBJ1-4, with 7 bases lining up with TRBD1. J lost 6 bases, V lost 5 bases, and 9 bases had no gene match. The CDR3 loop spans 15 amino acids. Germline CDR1 is SGHDN and CDR2 is FVKESK. The full variable domain, its missing parts supplied by reference TRBV14 and TRBJ1-4, is EAGVTQFPSHSVIEKGQTVTLRCDPISGHDNLYWYRRVMGKEIKFLLHFVKESKQDESGMPNNRFLAERTGGTYSTLKVQPAELEDSGVYFCASSSGTAKYEKLFFGSGTQLSVL.

This clone has only a few counts. The CDR3 DNA reads as TGTGCCAGTAGTTTTGCAGACTTCACAGATACGCAGTATTTT. It yields the protein CASSFADFTDTQYF. The rearrangement uses TRBV19 and TRBJ2-3; D is unclear. The V gene lost 5 bases and the J gene lost 2 bases, with 11 bases spanning the gap. Germline lookup yields CDR1 LNHDA and CDR2 SQIVND (reference sequence). This CDR3 spans 14 amino acids.

The chain has TRBV5-1 and TRBJ2-7; 9 bases map to TRBD1. Germline loops: CDR1 SGHRS, CDR2 YFSETQ. V dropped 0 bases and J dropped 5; count of bases not matched to a gene: 6. The CDR3 totals 15 residues. CDR3 residues: CASSLGETGGNEQYF. In DNA, the CDR3 is TGCGCCAGCAGCTTGGGAGAGACAGGGGGTAACGAGCAGTACTTC. Combining the CDR3 with reference TRBV5-1 and TRBJ2-7 gives the whole variable domain KAGVTQTPRYLIKTRGQQVTLSCSPISGHRSVSWYQQTPGQGLQFLFEYFSETQRNKGNFPGRFSGRQFSNSRSEMNVSTLELGDSALYLCASSLGETGGNEQYFGPGTRLTVT.

V usage is TRBV19 and J usage is TRBJ2-6, with D perhaps matching TRBD1 (5 bases). Trimming took off 6 bases at V and 0 bases at J, with 18 bases between the two ends. The CDR3 totals 18 residues. Germline assignment: CDR1 LNHDA and CDR2 SQIVND (reference sequence). The CDR3, as DNA: TGTGCCAGTAGCAAAGAAGGGGATGGAAGCTCTGGGGCCAACGTCCTGACTTTC. It is translated as CASSKEGDGSSGANVLTF.

CDR3 residues: CASTRGTGPDTQYF. The CDR3 DNA sequence: TGTGCCTCCACCAGGGGGACAGGGCCAGATACGCAGTATTTT. The chain has TRBV30 and TRBJ2-3; TRBD1 matches at 9 bases. Germline CDR1 and CDR2: GTSNPN and SVGIG (reference sequence). The junction had 9 bases not matched to a gene; V was cut back by 7 bases and J by 4 bases. The CDR3 consists of 14 residues.

The V gene is TRBV12-3 or TRBV12-4, the J gene TRBJ1-2, with D unclear. V lost 5 bases and J lost 3, with 7 bases in between. CDR3 length: 12 residues. As DNA, the CDR3 is TGTGCCAGCAGTATTTCGTACTATGGCTACACCTTC. It encodes CASSISYYGYTF.

The sample holds many counts of this clone. The V call is TRBV5-6, the J call TRBJ1-6; D ambiguous. CDR1 and CDR2 (germline): SGHDT, YYEEEE. This CDR3 spans 15 amino acids. V was pared by 0 bases and J by 7 bases, with 11 bases between. This chain's CDR3 is CASSLGSVENSPLHF. The CDR3 DNA reads TGTGCCAGCAGCTTGGGGAGTGTAGAGAATTCACCCCTCCACTTT.

The V call is TRBV11-3, the J call TRBJ2-2, with D tentatively TRBD2 (6 bases). V lost 4 bases to trimming and J lost 9 bases, with 12 bases between them. CDR3 length: 13 amino acids. The germline gives CDR1 SGHNT, CDR2 YENEEA. The chain's CDR3 is CASSSAGHRELFF. The CDR3 DNA reads as TGTGCCAGCAGCTCCGCGGGGCACCGGGAGCTGTTTTTT.

J is TRBJ2-7 and V is TRBV30; 9 nucleotides align to TRBD1. After removal of 2 bases from V and 1 base from J, the junction contained 6 bases not matched to a gene. The CDR3 length is 15 residues. Germline CDR1 and CDR2: GTSNPN and SVGIG (reference sequence). The CDR3 is CAWSKGTGLSYEQYF. DNA for the CDR3: TGTGCCTGGAGTAAAGGGACAGGGTTGTCCTACGAGCAGTACTTC.

The chain couples TRBV2 to TRBJ2-7; TRBD2 matches at 10 bases. This CDR3 has 16 amino acids. Germline V gives CDR1 SNHLY, CDR2 FYNNEI. J was trimmed by 0 bases and V by 1 base; bases with no gene match: 3. The CDR3 nucleotides read TGTGCCAGCAGTGAAGGTGGACTAGCGGTCTCCTACGAGCAGTACTTC. Protein sequence: CASSEGGLAVSYEQYF.

A word on this clone: In the same sample, other DNA sequences code for this CDR3. V and J are TRBV27 and TRBJ2-1; D call uncertain. The CDR3 is 14 amino acids. Germline V gene data show CDR1 as MNHEY and CDR2 as SMNVEV (reference sequence). The V and J ends lost 2 bases and 3 bases respectively, with 8 bases between them. The chain's CDR3 is CASSLGDRYNEQFF. The CDR3 DNA sequence: TGTGCCAGCAGTTTAGGAGACCGCTACAATGAGCAGTTCTTC.

The chain joins TRBV24-1 to TRBJ1-2; 7 bases map to TRBD1. The CDR3 spans 13 residues. The germline V gene has CDR1 KGHDR and CDR2 SFDVKD. Trimming took 2 bases from V and 4 from J; bases not matched to a gene: 0. The CDR3 sequence: CATSDWTGYGYTF. The CDR3 bases are TGTGCCACCAGTGATTGGACAGGCTATGGCTACACCTTC.

This chain links TRBV29-1 with TRBJ1-1, with 7 nucleotides matching TRBD1. The CDR3 sequence is 14 residues long. Germline V gives CDR1 SQVTM, CDR2 ANQGSEA. V lost 3 bases to trimming and J lost 0 bases; unmatched junction nucleotides: 4. CDR3 sequence: CSVEEGAVNTEAFF. The CDR3 coding sequence is TGCAGCGTTGAGGAGGGGGCTGTGAACACTGAAGCTTTCTTT.

The chain employs TRBV7-6 and TRBJ1-3; D ambiguous. Trimming took 0 bases from V and 3 from J, leaving 6 bases between them. There are 14 residues in the CDR3. Germline-derived CDR1 and CDR2 are SGHVS and FNYEAQ. CDR3 coding DNA: TGTGCCAGCAGCTTAGCAGGGAGTGGAAACACCATATATTTT. This encodes CASSLAGSGNTIYF.

The chain has TRBV30 and TRBJ2-3; D perhaps matches TRBD2 (5 bases). The germline V gene encodes CDR1 GTSNPN and CDR2 SVGIG (reference sequence). This CDR3 is 16 amino acids long. V was shortened by 3 bases and J by 3 bases, with 19 bases between the two germline ends. The chain's CDR3 is CAWRDNRRLGTDTQYF. The CDR3 DNA reads as TGTGCCTGGAGGGATAATAGGAGGTTGGGTACAGATACGCAGTATTTT.

The chain couples TRBV18 to TRBJ1-1, with a tentative D call TRBD1 (5 bases). CDR1 is KGHSH, CDR2 LQKENI, per germline. CDR3 length: 16 residues. V dropped 3 bases and J dropped 2 bases, with 16 bases sitting between them. Written as DNA, the CDR3 is TGTGCCAGCTCACCCCTTGGGGCGACGACCAACACTGAAGCTTTCTTT. Encoded protein: CASSPLGATTNTEAFF.

This clone has a handful of counts. This rearrangement joins TRBV5-1 to TRBJ1-2; 11 nucleotides line up with TRBD1. J was trimmed by 0 bases and V by 7 bases; bases with no gene match: 5. The length of the CDR3 is 15 residues. The germline V gene has CDR1 SGHRS and CDR2 YFSETQ. This CDR3 reads CASRDRGTTNYGYTF. The CDR3 DNA is TGCGCCAGCCGGGACAGGGGGACTACTAACTATGGCTACACCTTC.

The chain has TRBV7-9 and TRBJ2-7; no reliable D call. Germline-derived CDR1 and CDR2 are SEHNR and FQNEAQ (reference sequence). This CDR3 has 13 residues. The germline V and J ends were trimmed by 2 bases and 2 bases, with 7 bases remaining between them. The CDR3 protein is CASSLTPPYEQYF. As DNA, the CDR3 is TGTGCCAGCAGCTTAACTCCTCCCTACGAGCAGTACTTC.

J is TRBJ2-1 and V is TRBV19; 7 nucleotides match TRBD2. CDR1 and CDR2 (germline): LNHDA, SQIVND (reference sequence). The CDR3 spans 15 residues. J gave up 8 bases and V 7 bases, and 14 bases lay outside the gene matches. DNA of the CDR3: TGTGCCAGTAAGGAGAGGCGGGAGAGGCGCGATGAGCAGTTCTTC. It yields the protein CASKERRERRDEQFF.